Below, 4 T cell receptor beta chains from the same sample are listed, as sequenced in a study of cytomegalovirus exposure and HLA in healthy donors. The PCR made use of 60 Vbeta and 13 Jbeta primers. TCRdb's copy holds only in-frame clones and misses some; the assay was immunoSEQ multiplex PCR. The table has approximately 200,000 clones, 70% to 75% seen once; the top ten hold about 4.8%. What was sequenced was PBMCs. The origin of the receptors is a man between 25 and 39 years old in good health and CMV-seropositive.

This clone occurred a few times. The chain is built from TRBV6-5 and TRBJ1-2, with TRBD1 identical over 8 bases. The CDR3 is made up of 14 amino acids. Germline CDR1 MNHEY, CDR2 SVGAGI. V was clipped by 4 bases and J by 4 bases; unmatched bases: 5. The CDR3 loop is CASSSGQGSYGYTF. CDR3 sequence (DNA): TGTGCCAGCAGTTCCGGACAGGGTAGCTATGGCTACACCTTC.

V and J are TRBV30 and TRBJ2-1, with D possibly matching TRBD2 (5 bases). Germline CDR1 reads GTSNPN; CDR2 reads SVGIG (reference sequence). The V and J ends lost 4 bases and 8 bases respectively, with 18 bases between them. This CDR3 is 14 amino acids long. CDR3 region: CAWKRSGPHHEQFF. The CDR3 region has the DNA TGTGCCTGGAAGCGGTCAGGACCCCACCATGAGCAGTTCTTC.

The V gene is TRBV4-1, the J gene TRBJ2-5, with 7 nucleotides matching TRBD1. The V and J ends lost 3 bases and 5 bases, in that order; junction bases with no gene match: 6. Germline-derived CDR1 and CDR2 are MGHRA and YSYEKL. The length of the CDR3 is 14 residues. As DNA, the CDR3 is TGCGCCAGCAGCCACCCGGACAGGTCGGAGACCCAGTACTTC. Translating it yields CASSHPDRSETQYF.

The rearrangement joins TRBV5-6 to TRBJ1-5, with a weak D call TRBD1 (5 bases). V lost 3 bases to trimming and J lost 1 base, with 14 bases between them. The germline CDR1 and CDR2 sequences are SGHDT and YYEEEE. The length of the CDR3 is 16 residues. CDR3 nucleotide sequence: TGTGCCAGCAGCTCGGGGGGGATTTGGAGCAATCAGCCCCAGCATTTT. Protein: CASSSGGIWSNQPQHF.